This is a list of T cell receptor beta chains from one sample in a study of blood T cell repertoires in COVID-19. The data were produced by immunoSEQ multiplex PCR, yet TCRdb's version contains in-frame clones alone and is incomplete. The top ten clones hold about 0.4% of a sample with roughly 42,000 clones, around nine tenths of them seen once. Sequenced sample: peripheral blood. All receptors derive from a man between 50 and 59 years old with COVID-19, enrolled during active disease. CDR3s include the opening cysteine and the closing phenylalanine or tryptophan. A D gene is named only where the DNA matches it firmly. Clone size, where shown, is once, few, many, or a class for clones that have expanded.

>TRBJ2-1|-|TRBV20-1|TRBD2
CSASWGGRGNEQFF
TGCAGTGCTAGTTGGGGCGGGAGGGGAAATGAGCAGTTCTTC
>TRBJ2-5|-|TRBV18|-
CASSPGYAGQETQYF
TGTGCCAGCTCACCGGGGTATGCGGGTCAAGAGACCCAGTACTTC
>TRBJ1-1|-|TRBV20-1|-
CSARIGEAFF
TGCAGTGCTCGGATCGGGGAAGCTTTCTTT
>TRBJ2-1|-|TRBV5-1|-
CASSLRGRPDSEQFF
TGCGCCAGCAGCTTGCGGGGGAGGCCCGACAGTGAGCAGTTCTTC
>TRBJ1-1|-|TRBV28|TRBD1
CASSLPTGGGTEAFF
TGTGCCAGCAGTTTACCGACAGGGGGCGGTACTGAAGCTTTCTTT
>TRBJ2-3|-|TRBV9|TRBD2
CASSLMLGLAGASTDTQYF
TGTGCCAGCAGCCTTATGCTAGGACTAGCGGGAGCTTCCACGGATACGCAGTATTTT
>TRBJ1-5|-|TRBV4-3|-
CASSQDLMGGAGQPQHF
TGCGCCAGCAGCCAAGATCTGATGGGGGGGGCTGGTCAGCCCCAGCATTTT
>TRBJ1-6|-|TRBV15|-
CATSRDGAGLNSPLHF
TGTGCCACCAGCAGAGATGGTGCAGGGCTTAATTCACCCCTCCACTTT
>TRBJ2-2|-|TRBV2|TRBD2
CASRKLLAGPNTGELFF
TGTGCCAGCAGAAAACTACTAGCGGGGCCGAACACCGGGGAGCTGTTTTTT
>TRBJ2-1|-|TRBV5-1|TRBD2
CASSVPTSGGVDEQFF
TGCGCCAGCAGCGTCCCCACTAGCGGTGGGGTCGATGAGCAGTTCTTC
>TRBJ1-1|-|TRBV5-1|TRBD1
CASSSRTGGNTEAFF
TGCGCCAGCAGCAGCAGGACAGGGGGTAACACTGAAGCTTTCTTT
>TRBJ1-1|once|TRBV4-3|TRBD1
CASSRDRNTEAFF
TGCGCCAGCAGCCGGGACAGAAACACTGAAGCTTTCTTT
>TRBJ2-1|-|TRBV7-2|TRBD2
CASSLALGGRSEQFF
TGTGCCAGCAGCTTAGCCCTGGGGGGGAGGAGTGAGCAGTTCTTC
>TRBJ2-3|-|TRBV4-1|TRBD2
CASSQGPSGSGTDTQYF
TGCGCCAGCAGCCAAGGGCCTAGCGGGAGTGGCACAGATACGCAGTATTTT
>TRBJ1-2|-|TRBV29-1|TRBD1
CSGGQGTGYGYTF
TGCAGCGGAGGACAGGGAACCGGATATGGCTACACCTTC
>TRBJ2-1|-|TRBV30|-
CAWSVRRDTFTYNEQFF
TGTGCCTGGAGTGTACGTCGGGACACTTTTACCTACAATGAGCAGTTCTTC
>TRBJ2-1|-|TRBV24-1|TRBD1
CATSDSGQSPLNEQFF
TGTGCCACCAGTGATTCGGGACAGTCGCCACTCAATGAGCAGTTCTTC
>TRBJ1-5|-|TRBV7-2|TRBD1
CASSVDRGPGNQPQHF
TGTGCCAGCAGCGTAGACAGGGGGCCAGGCAATCAGCCCCAGCATTTT
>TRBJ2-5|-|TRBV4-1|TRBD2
CASSHHLAGESETQYF
TGCGCCAGCAGCCATCACCTAGCGGGAGAATCAGAGACCCAGTACTTC
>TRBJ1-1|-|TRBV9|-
CASSVGGRTEAFF
TGTGCCAGCAGCGTAGGGGGGCGCACTGAAGCTTTCTTT
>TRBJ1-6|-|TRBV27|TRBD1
CASSFGQGTYNSPLHF
TGTGCCAGCAGTTTTGGACAGGGGACGTATAATTCACCCCTCCACTTT
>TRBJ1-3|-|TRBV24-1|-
CATSDSRGSGNTIYF
TGTGCCACCAGTGATTCTCGGGGGAGCGGAAACACCATATATTTT
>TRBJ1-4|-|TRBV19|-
CAVLVLEKLFF
TGTGCCGTACTCGTTCTTGAAAAACTGTTTTTT
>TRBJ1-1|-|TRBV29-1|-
CSVEQGATEAFF
TGCAGCGTTGAGCAGGGCGCGACTGAAGCTTTCTTT
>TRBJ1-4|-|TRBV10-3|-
CAISELGAGNEKLFF
TGTGCCATCAGTGAGTTAGGGGCAGGGAATGAAAAACTGTTTTTT
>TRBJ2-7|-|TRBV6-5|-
CASSYLGRGGSYEQYF
TGTGCCAGCAGTTACCTCGGCAGGGGTGGTTCCTACGAGCAGTACTTC